This T cell receptor beta chain was documented in a study of molecular identifiers for immune sequencing clone quantification (dated by TCRdb to 2016 to 2019). At the level of the whole study: In a replicate experiment, RNA from approximately 22,000 or 94,000 naive CD8 T cells was split into five aliquots, four of which were sequenced. The study was a methods study using CD8 T cells to benchmark molecular-identifier clustering-based TCR repertoire sequencing (MIDCIRS) and TCR RNA copy counting.

About this clonotype itself: Its target antigen remains unknown. A much more abundant neighbour one base away suggests this may be a read error.

The library was produced with PCR. The reads were generated on an Illumina HiSeq 4000. Preparation of bulk TCR libraries followed a previously described approach, with the TCR primers listed in Table S5. Purification of total RNA was performed with the Qiagen AllPrep DNA/RNA kit. Before any analysis, reads coming from multiple sequencing runs of the same library were combined into one pool. Processing in the source paper ran as follows. Reads were retained only if an exact TCR constant sequence was present, and the retained reads were trimmed to 150 nt and grouped according to their 12-nt molecular barcodes. Reads inside each barcode group were sub-clustered using a 15% Levenshtein threshold, and a quality-weighted consensus sequence was constructed for each RNA molecule. Non-functional sequences were discarded, and so were lower-count sequences lying one edit away from another sequence. Based on fitting two negative binomial distributions, any barcode sub-cluster with under 20% of the maximum read count was discarded. In-frame beta chains were kept once TCRdb had trimmed the public reads at Q25 with fastp and called clones with MiXCR. Every CDR3 protein is listed once, alongside the most common genes and DNA of its rows. None of the V and J calls come from the authors' own analysis; TCRdb made them. The sample has about 320,000 distinct CDR3 sequences on record, about a fifth of them singletons. In total, the top ten clones hold approximately 0.84% of the sample.

Overall study outcomes, separate from this receptor: In CMV-specific effector cells, clones with more than 20 RNA copies contained over 98% of molecules, whereas in naive cells such clones contained under 1% of molecules. Modeling gave about 3 recovered TCR RNA copies per cell versus around 10 by digital PCR, implying around 31% capture efficiency. When barcode sub-clustering was omitted, TCR diversity was inflated by chimeric consensus sequences, with chimeras reaching as high as 47%. Spiked-in Jurkat TCR RNA equivalent to a single cell was reported to be detectable even among approximately 900,000 naive CD8 T cells. The naive libraries included spiked-in Jurkat TCR RNA (around 9 copies' worth), and this Jurkat TCR RNA is not part of the donor repertoire. Identical TCR molecules sharing a barcode could cause highly expanded clone sizes to be underestimated.

Libraries of naive CD8 T cells were built from approximately 22,000 to 940,000 sorted cells, with 10%, 30% or 50% of the purified RNA used. Naive CD8 T cells were FACS-sorted as CD8+CD4-CCR7+CD45RA+ on a BD FACSAria II into RLT Plus buffer. To test detection sensitivity, Jurkat RNA equal to some 11 TCR copies was added to samples of about 20,000-1,000,000 naive CD8 T cells. Enrichment of CD8 T cells was performed with RosetteSep CD8+ T Cell Enrichment Cocktail and Ficoll-Paque, after which ACK red cell lysis was carried out. Sequenced: naive CD8+ T cells from blood, with Jurkat cell RNA spiked in. The sample's cell subset or site label, decoded: FACS-sorted CD8+CD4-CCR7+CD45RA+ naive T cells. This clonotype was sampled from a human donor in good health. Some libraries in this study had Jurkat cell RNA spiked in.

The CDR3 here reads CASGLDWQETQCF. The nucleotides read TGTGCTAGTGGCCTAGACTGGCAAGAGACCCAGTGCTTC. The receptor chain draws on TRBV12-5 and TRBJ2-5, with the D gene call left open. Taken from cysteine to phenylalanine, the CDR3 has 13 residues. Only the CDR3 portion is preserved as DNA: 39 bases, with reading frame beginning at the first base. CDR1 LGHNT and CDR2 FRNRAP were looked up in the germline V gene.